These 18 T cell receptor beta chains were sequenced from one sample in a study of blood T cell repertoires in COVID-19. Generated by immunoSEQ multiplex PCR, the TCRdb table keeps only in-frame clones and is missing some. The sample comprises 200,000 to 300,000 clones, roughly 83% of which are singletons, and over 8% rests with the top ten. The sequenced material came from peripheral blood. All receptors come from a woman aged 80 or older with acute or convalescent COVID-19.

The chain has TRBV7-2 and TRBJ2-1; 8 bases are a match to TRBD2. J lost 6 bases, V lost 6 bases, and 10 bases had no gene match. The CDR3 has 15 residues. Germline V gene sequence: CDR1 SGHTA, CDR2 FQGNSA. The CDR3 is CASRLMAGGRNEQFF. In DNA, the CDR3 is TGTGCCAGCAGACTAATGGCGGGGGGCCGCAATGAGCAGTTCTTC.

The chain combines TRBV5-8 with TRBJ1-4; 7 bases map to TRBD1. V shed 5 bases and J 1 base; nucleotides not matched to a gene: 8. CDR1 is SGHTS and CDR2 is YDEGEE in the germline V gene. The CDR3 loop spans 16 amino acids. The CDR3 bases are TGTGCCAGCAGACCCGCGACAGGGCTAACTAATGAAAAACTGTTTTTT. Translation gives CASRPATGLTNEKLFF.

The V gene is TRBV2, the J gene TRBJ2-7, with TRBD1 matching over 7 bases. This CDR3 contains 12 residues. With V trimmed by 7 bases and J by 2 bases, 2 bases remained unmatched. Germline CDR1 and CDR2: SNHLY and FYNNEI. The chain's CDR3 is CASTQGPYEQYF. The CDR3 bases are TGTGCCAGCACACAGGGGCCCTACGAGCAGTACTTC.

The chain joins TRBV18 to TRBJ1-2, with 7 bases lining up with TRBD1. Germline values: CDR1 KGHSH, CDR2 LQKENI. J lost 4 bases, V lost 3 bases, and 5 bases had no gene match. The CDR3 spans 14 residues. The CDR3 loop is CASSPQTGSYGYTF. The DNA for the CDR3 is TGTGCCAGCTCACCTCAGACAGGGAGCTATGGCTACACCTTC.

The rearrangement joins TRBV28 to TRBJ1-2; D gene unclear. The length of the CDR3 is 11 residues. Germline V CDR1 and CDR2: MDHEN, SYDVKM. The ends were cut back, 5 bases at V and 5 bases at J, with 6 bases in the middle. In nucleotides, the CDR3 is TGTGCCAGCAGTGGAGGGTATGGCTACACCTTC. Residues: CASSGGYGYTF.

This rearrangement joins TRBV19 to TRBJ2-4; 8 positions agree with TRBD1. The CDR3 is made up of 15 amino acids. Germline assignment: CDR1 LNHDA and CDR2 SQIVND (reference sequence). Trimming removed 6 bases from V and 0 bases from J; junction bases left unmatched: 4. The CDR3, as DNA: TGTGCCAGTAGCCCAGGGGGCCTAGCCAAAAACATTCAGTACTTC. This sequence encodes CASSPGGLAKNIQYF.

This clone was seen a few times. The genes are TRBV14 and TRBJ2-1, with D possibly TRBD2 on 6 matching bases. The CDR3 spans 15 residues. With 4 bases removed from V and 7 bases from J, the gap between germline ends came to 17 bases. Per germline, CDR1 SGHDN and CDR2 FVKESK. The CDR3 region has the DNA TGTGCCAGCAGCCTCCGACGGGGAGGAAGTAATGAGCAGTTCTTC. Translation: CASSLRRGGSNEQFF.

This clone was detected once. This chain joins TRBV18 and TRBJ2-7; D might be TRBD2 (6 bases). This CDR3 spans 14 amino acids. The V end was cut by 6 bases, the J end by 2 bases, with 14 bases between. Germline assignment: CDR1 KGHSH and CDR2 LQKENI. The CDR3 region is CASSGGGGPYEQYF. CDR3 coding DNA: TGTGCCAGCTCGGGTGGGGGAGGCCCCTACGAGCAGTACTTC. The full variable domain, its missing parts supplied by reference TRBV18 and TRBJ2-7, is NAGVMQNPRHLVRRRGQEARLRCSPMKGHSHVYWYRQLPEEGLKFMVYLQKENIIDESGMPKERFSAEFPKEGPSILRIQQVVRGDSAAYFCASSGGGGPYEQYFGPGTRLTVT.

The chain couples TRBV5-1 to TRBJ1-1; no firm D call. CDR1 and CDR2 from the germline V gene are SGHRS and YFSETQ. This CDR3 has 16 residues. Deletions cut 1 base from V and 2 bases from J, with 15 bases between. The CDR3 reads CASSLTGAGGNTEAFF. In DNA form, the CDR3 reads TGCGCCAGCAGCTTGACGGGAGCGGGAGGAAACACTGAAGCTTTCTTT.

This rearrangement joins TRBV28 to TRBJ1-3; the D gene is possibly TRBD1 (5 bases). Trimming took 6 bases from V and 3 from J, leaving 12 bases between them. The V gene's germline CDR1 is MDHEN and CDR2 SYDVKM. This CDR3 region has 14 residues. Written as DNA, the CDR3 is TGTGCCAGCAGCACCCGACAGATTGGAAACACCATATATTTT. It is translated as CASSTRQIGNTIYF.

V usage is TRBV6-6 and J usage is TRBJ1-1; a weak D match, TRBD1 (5 bases). Per germline, CDR1 MNHNY and CDR2 SVGAGI (reference sequence). The CDR3 has 13 amino acids. Trimming took 2 bases from V and 5 from J, leaving 9 bases between them. The CDR3 nucleotides read TGTGCCAGCAGTTACAGGGGAGGAACTGAAGCTTTCTTT. It encodes CASSYRGGTEAFF.

Only one count was recorded for this clone. The rearrangement links TRBV27 to TRBJ2-2; 7 bases fit TRBD1. Losses at the gene ends were 5 bases for V and 7 bases for J; bases not matched to a gene: 7. CDR1 is MNHEY and CDR2 is SMNVEV in the germline V gene (reference sequence). There are 14 residues in the CDR3. The CDR3 DNA reads TGTGCCAGCAGTCCCGACAGGGTGAGCGGGGAGCTGTTTTTT. This codes for CASSPDRVSGELFF.

This clone came up once. The V gene is TRBV7-2, the J gene TRBJ2-2; 8 nucleotides agree with TRBD1. The germline V gene has CDR1 SGHTA and CDR2 FQGNSA. The V and J ends lost 3 bases and 8 bases, in that order; junction bases with no gene match: 14. The CDR3 runs to 17 residues. The CDR3 nucleotides are TGTGCCAGCAGCTTCAGAACGACAGGGGCGGCATCGGGGGAGCTGTTTTTT. It translates to CASSFRTTGAASGELFF.

The chain employs TRBV5-4 and TRBJ2-5; 9 positions match TRBD2. Germline V gene lookup returns CDR1 SGHNT and CDR2 YYREEE (reference sequence). The CDR3 runs to 15 residues. The junction had 9 bases not matched to a gene; V was cut back by 4 bases and J by 5 bases. CDR3 protein: CASSPLAGNKETQYF. The CDR3 coding sequence is TGTGCCAGCAGCCCTCTAGCGGGGAACAAGGAGACCCAGTACTTC.

The chain joins TRBV2 to TRBJ1-4; possible D gene TRBD1, 6 bases. Trimming shortened V by 4 bases and J by 0 bases, and 15 bases separated the two germline ends. The CDR3 consists of 17 residues. In germline, CDR1 is SNHLY, CDR2 FYNNEI. This chain's CDR3 is CASSAPRQDPTNEKLFF. The CDR3 region has the DNA TGTGCCAGCAGTGCGCCCCGACAGGATCCAACTAATGAAAAACTGTTTTTT. The full variable domain, completed using reference TRBV2 and TRBJ1-4, is EPEVTQTPSHQVTQMGQEVILRCVPISNHLYFYWYRQILGQKVEFLVSFYNNEISEKSEIFDDQFSVERPDGSNFTLKIRSTKLEDSAMYFCASSAPRQDPTNEKLFFGSGTQLSVL.

The chain uses TRBV4-1 and TRBJ1-4, with 8 bases fitting TRBD1. The CDR3 length is 14 residues. V dropped 4 bases and J dropped 6; count of bases not matched to a gene: 4. Germline loops: CDR1 MGHRA, CDR2 YSYEKL. The CDR3 DNA follows: TGCGCCAGCAGCCGGACAGGGAGAGATGAAAAACTGTTTTTT. Its translation is CASSRTGRDEKLFF.

This sequence joins TRBV5-8 and TRBJ1-2; D might be TRBD1 (5 bases). Trimming removed 4 bases from V and 1 base from J, with 8 bases in between. This CDR3 has 13 residues. Germline CDR1 SGHTS, CDR2 YDEGEE. Here the CDR3 reads CASSADSNYGYTF. The CDR3 coding sequence is TGTGCCAGCAGCGCCGACAGTAACTATGGCTACACCTTC.

The CDR3 protein is CASSPSGGPETQYF. CDR3 DNA: TGTGCCAGCAGCCCCTCGGGGGGGCCGGAGACCCAGTACTTC. J is TRBJ2-5 and V is TRBV3-1 (or the pseudogene TRBV3-2); 8 bases match TRBD2. V lost 4 bases to trimming and J lost 5 bases; unmatched junction nucleotides: 6. Germline V gene lookup returns CDR1 LGHDT and CDR2 YNNKEL (reference sequence). This CDR3 region has 14 residues.